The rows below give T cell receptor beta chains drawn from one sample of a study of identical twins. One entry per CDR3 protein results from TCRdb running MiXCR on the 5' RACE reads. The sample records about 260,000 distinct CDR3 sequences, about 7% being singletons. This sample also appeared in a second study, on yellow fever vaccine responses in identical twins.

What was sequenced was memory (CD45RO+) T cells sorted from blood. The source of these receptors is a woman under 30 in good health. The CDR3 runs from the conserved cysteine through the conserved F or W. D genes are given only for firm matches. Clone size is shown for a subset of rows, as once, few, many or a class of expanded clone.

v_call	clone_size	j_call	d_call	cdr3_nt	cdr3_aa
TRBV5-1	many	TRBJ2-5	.	TGCGCCAGCCGCACGACAGCTCAAGAGACCCAGTACTTC	CASRTTAQETQYF
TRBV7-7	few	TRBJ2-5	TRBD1	TGTGCCAGCAGCCGGGACAGGGGGTTAGGAGAGACCCAGTACTTC	CASSRDRGLGETQYF
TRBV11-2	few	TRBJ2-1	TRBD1	TGTGCCAGCAGCTTTGGACAGGGTATTGGTGAGCAGTTCTTC	CASSFGQGIGEQFF
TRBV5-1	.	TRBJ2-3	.	TGCGCCAGCAGCTTGTCTCGCGGGAACACAGATACGCAGTATTTT	CASSLSRGNTDTQYF
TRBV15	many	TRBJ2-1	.	TGTGCCACCAGCAGAGGGTCGCTAGTAGCGTCCCCGCAGCAGTTCTTC	CATSRGSLVASPQQFF
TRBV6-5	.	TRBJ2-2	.	TGTGCCAGCAGTTACGGACAGACCTACACCGGGGAGCTGTTTTTT	CASSYGQTYTGELFF
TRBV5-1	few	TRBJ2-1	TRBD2	TGCGCCAGCAGCTTGGGACTAGCGGGAGTCTCCAATGAGCAGTTCTTC	CASSLGLAGVSNEQFF
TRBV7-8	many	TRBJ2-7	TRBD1	TGTGCCAGCAGCTCCTCCGGGACAGGGGTTGGGCAGTACTTC	CASSSSGTGVGQYF
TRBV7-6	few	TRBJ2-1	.	TGTGCCAGCAGCTTAGGGGGTGGTGGGAGAGCCAATGAGCAGTTCTTC	CASSLGGGGRANEQFF
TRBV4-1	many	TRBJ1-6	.	TGCGCCAGCAGCCCCTGGACACCGGATTCACCCCTCCACTTT	CASSPWTPDSPLHF
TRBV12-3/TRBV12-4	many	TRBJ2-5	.	TGTGCCAGCAGTTTTGGACGTGAGACCCAGTACTTC	CASSFGRETQYF
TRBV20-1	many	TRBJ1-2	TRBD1	TGCAGTGCACCCGACAGGGGGGATGGCTACACCTTC	CSAPDRGDGYTF
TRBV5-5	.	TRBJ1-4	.	TGTGCCAGCAGCTTAAACGGAGAATTTAATGAAAAACTGTTTTTT	CASSLNGEFNEKLFF
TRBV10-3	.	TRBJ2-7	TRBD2	TGTGCCATCAATTATGCGGGAGGGCCGTACGAGCAGTACTTC	CAINYAGGPYEQYF
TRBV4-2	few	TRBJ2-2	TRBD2	TGTGCCAGCAGCCAAGATGCGGGGGGGTACACCGGGGAGCTGTTTTTT	CASSQDAGGYTGELFF
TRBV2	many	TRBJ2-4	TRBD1	TGTGCCAGCAGAGTACAGGGGGCTGCCAAAAACATTCAGTACTTC	CASRVQGAAKNIQYF
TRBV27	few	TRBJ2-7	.	TGTGCCAGCAGTTTTTCCCCAGGGGCCTACGAGCAGTACTTC	CASSFSPGAYEQYF
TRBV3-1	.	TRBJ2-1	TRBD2	TGTGCCAGCAGTCGTAGCGGGGGGGCAAGTTCGCAGTTCTTC	CASSRSGGASSQFF
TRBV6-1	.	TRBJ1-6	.	TGTGCCAGCAGTGAAGATGTGGCGGACTATTCACCCCTCCACTTT	CASSEDVADYSPLHF
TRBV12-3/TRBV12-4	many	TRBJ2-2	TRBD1	TGTGCCAGCAGACTGCAGGGGGCGAACACCGGGGAGCTGTTTTTT	CASRLQGANTGELFF
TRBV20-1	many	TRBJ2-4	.	TGCAGTGCTCTACTAGCTGAAAACATTCAGTACTTC	CSALLAENIQYF
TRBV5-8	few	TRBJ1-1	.	TGTGCCAGCAGCGCGTCAGACAGGAACACTGAAGCTTTCTTT	CASSASDRNTEAFF
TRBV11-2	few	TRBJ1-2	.	TGTGCCAGCAGCCTATTTCAAGGGCCGAACACCTTC	CASSLFQGPNTF
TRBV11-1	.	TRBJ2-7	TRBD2	TGTGCCAGCAGCTTCGGGACTAGCGGATCTTACGAGCAGTACTTC	CASSFGTSGSYEQYF
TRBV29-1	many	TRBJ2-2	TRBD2	TGCAGCGCCAGGGCGGGAGATGTCACCGGGGAGCTGTTTTTT	CSARAGDVTGELFF
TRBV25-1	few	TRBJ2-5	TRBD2	TGTGCCAGCAGGGGACTACGCGGAGAGACCCAGTACTTC	CASRGLRGETQYF
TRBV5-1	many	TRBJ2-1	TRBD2	TGCGCCAGCAGCTTGGTGGCGGGAGTAGGTAATGAGCAGTTCTTC	CASSLVAGVGNEQFF
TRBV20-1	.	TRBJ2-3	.	TGCAGTGCTTTGAGGGTATCCGGCGCAGATACGCAGTATTTT	CSALRVSGADTQYF
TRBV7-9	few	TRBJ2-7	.	TGTGCCAGCAGCCCAGGGGTGGCGGTGAACTACGAGCAGTACTTC	CASSPGVAVNYEQYF
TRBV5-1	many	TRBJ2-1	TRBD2	TGCGCCAGCAGCTTACCTGGGACTAGCTTGTACAATGAGCAGTTCTTC	CASSLPGTSLYNEQFF
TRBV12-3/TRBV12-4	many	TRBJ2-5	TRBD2	TGTGCCAGCAGAAAGGGGCTAGCGGCTGTACAAGAGACCCAGTACTTC	CASRKGLAAVQETQYF
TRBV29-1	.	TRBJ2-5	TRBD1	TGCAGCGTTGAAGTACAGGGGGTAATGGAGACCCAGTACTTC	CSVEVQGVMETQYF
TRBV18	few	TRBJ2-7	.	TGTGCCAGCTCAACCACCGGGGGAACCTACGAGCAGTACTTC	CASSTTGGTYEQYF
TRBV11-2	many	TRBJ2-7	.	TGTGCCAGCAGCTTAGGAGGATCTGGCGAGCAGTACTTC	CASSLGGSGEQYF
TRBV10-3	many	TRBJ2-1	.	TGTGCCATCAGTGGGGCCCGAACACCTTACAATGAGCAGTTCTTC	CAISGARTPYNEQFF
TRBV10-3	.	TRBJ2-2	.	TGTGCCATCAGAGACAGGCCAACCGGGGAGCTGTTTTTT	CAIRDRPTGELFF
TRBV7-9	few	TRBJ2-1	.	TGTGCCACCCAGGAGGGGGGACTCTACAATGAGCAGTTCTTC	CATQEGGLYNEQFF
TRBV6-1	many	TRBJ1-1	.	TGTGCCAGCAAGAAAGAGGTCTACACTGAAGCTTTCTTT	CASKKEVYTEAFF
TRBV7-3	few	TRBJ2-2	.	TGTGCCAGCAGCTCCCGTCGGGGCCCGAACACCGGGGAGCTGTTTTTT	CASSSRRGPNTGELFF
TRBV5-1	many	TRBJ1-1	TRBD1	TGCGCCAGCAGCCGAAGCACAGGGGATAGCGAAGCTTTCTTT	CASSRSTGDSEAFF
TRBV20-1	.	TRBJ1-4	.	TGCAGTGCTAGACGCTTACTCCTTAAGGAAAAACTGTTTTTT	CSARRLLLKEKLFF
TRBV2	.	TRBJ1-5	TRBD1	TGTGCCAGCAGTCCCCTTACTCCGGGACAGGGGGGCAATCAGCCCCAGCATTTT	CASSPLTPGQGGNQPQHF
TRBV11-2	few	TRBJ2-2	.	TGTGCCAGCAGCTTAATCGCTGGGACGAAGAACACCGGGGAGCTGTTTTTT	CASSLIAGTKNTGELFF
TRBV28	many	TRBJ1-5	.	TGTGCCAGCAGCCGTGGACGTAGCAATCAGCCCCAGCATTTT	CASSRGRSNQPQHF
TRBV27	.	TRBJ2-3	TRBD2	TGTGCCAGCAGTTTGTGGTCTAGCGGGGGTGTCACAGATACGCAGTATTTT	CASSLWSSGGVTDTQYF